The 31 T cell receptor beta chains given below trace back to one sample, sequenced in a study of graft-versus-host responses after intestinal transplantation. The method was immunoSEQ multiplex PCR; TCRdb's version includes in-frame clones alone and lacks a portion of them. Seen here are roughly 13,000 clones, approximately 85% observed once, and the top ten hold 20% to 25%. Sample: PBMCs, taken after intestinal transplantation. These TCRs come from a human patient who received an intestinal transplant, so some T cells may come from the graft donor.

The V and J genes are TRBV6-5 and TRBJ1-6; D unclear. Trimming took off 4 bases at V and 14 bases at J, with 15 bases between the two ends. This CDR3 has 13 amino acids. Germline V CDR1 and CDR2: MNHEY, SVGAGI. The CDR3 region is CASSSVIAGSLHF. DNA of the CDR3: TGTGCCAGCAGTTCCGTAATTGCTGGTTCCCTCCACTTT.

The gene calls are TRBV6-5 and TRBJ2-5; D perhaps matches TRBD2 (6 bases). Germline V gene lookup returns CDR1 MNHEY and CDR2 SVGAGI. CDR3 length: 13 amino acids. Trimming pared 5 bases from V and 5 bases from J, leaving 12 bases between. The CDR3 nucleotides read TGTGCCAGCAGTCGGGGACTCCAGGAGACCCAGTACTTC. Residues: CASSRGLQETQYF.

This sequence joins TRBV7-2 and TRBJ1-1; 7 positions agree with TRBD1. Trimming took 2 bases from V and 4 from J; bases not matched to a gene: 1. Per the germline V gene, CDR1 is SGHTA and CDR2 is FQGNSA. The CDR3 loop spans 13 amino acids. CDR3 amino acids: CASSLQGGTEAFF. For the CDR3, the DNA is TGTGCCAGCAGCTTACAGGGGGGCACTGAAGCTTTCTTT. Together with reference TRBV7-2 and TRBJ1-1, the CDR3 gives the full variable domain: GAGVSQSPSNKVTEKGKDVELRCDPISGHTALYWYRQSLGQGLEFLIYFQGNSAPDKSGLPSDRFSAERTGGSVSTLTIQRTQQEDSAVYLCASSLQGGTEAFFGQGTRLTVV.

CDR3 sequence reads: CASSRGTTSGSTDTQYF. In nucleotides, the CDR3 is TGTGCCAGCAGCCGAGGGACTACTAGCGGGAGTACAGATACGCAGTATTTT. V and J are TRBV9 and TRBJ2-3, with 11 bases matching TRBD2. The CDR3 sequence is 17 residues long. Germline CDR1 is SGDLS and CDR2 is YYNGEE. The junction had 10 bases not matched to a gene; V was cut back by 4 bases and J by 3 bases.

The rearrangement uses TRBV18 and TRBJ1-4; D possibly corresponds to TRBD1 (5 bases). Germline CDR1 reads KGHSH; CDR2 reads LQKENI. Deletions cut 1 base from V and 2 bases from J, with 5 bases between. The CDR3 runs 14 residues. CDR3 loop: CASSPRDTNEKLFF. The DNA of the CDR3 is TGTGCCAGCTCACCACGGGACACTAATGAAAAACTGTTTTTT.

The CDR3 sequence: CASSEALRGREEQYF. The CDR3 DNA reads as TGTGCCAGCAGTGAAGCGCTTCGGGGGAGGGAGGAGCAGTACTTC. The chain recombines TRBV2 with TRBJ2-7; 7 bases map to TRBD2. Germline V gives CDR1 SNHLY, CDR2 FYNNEI. With 0 bases clipped from V and 7 bases from J, the junction kept 9 bases outside the gene matches. The CDR3 has 15 amino acids.

The V gene is TRBV18, the J gene TRBJ2-1, with D unclear. The CDR3 is 12 amino acids. CDR1 KGHSH and CDR2 LQKENI come from the germline V gene. V was pared by 3 bases and J by 7 bases, with 7 bases between. The CDR3 loop is CASSPESNEQFF. The CDR3 DNA reads TGTGCCAGCTCACCTGAATCTAATGAGCAGTTCTTC.

V gene TRBV10-2 combines with J gene TRBJ2-1, with D perhaps TRBD2 (6 bases). The CDR3 spans 17 residues. Looked up from germline, CDR1 is WSHSY and CDR2 is SAAADI. The V gene lost 0 bases and the J gene lost 0 bases, with 12 bases spanning the gap. CDR3 loop: CASSESTLARSYNEQFF. The DNA of the CDR3 is TGCGCCAGCAGTGAGTCGACCCTAGCGCGCTCCTACAATGAGCAGTTCTTC.

The V and J genes are TRBV19 and TRBJ2-1, with 11 bases that match TRBD2. Germline CDR1 LNHDA, CDR2 SQIVND (reference sequence). V shed 6 bases, J shed 2 bases, and the junction held 12 bases outside the gene matches. The CDR3 is made up of 18 amino acids. Here the CDR3 reads CASSLYALAGGTYNEQFF. The CDR3, as DNA: TGTGCCAGTAGCCTTTACGCCTTAGCGGGAGGGACCTACAATGAGCAGTTCTTC. Full variable domain (rest looked up from reference TRBV19 and TRBJ2-1): DGGITQSPKYLFRKEGQNVTLSCEQNLNHDAMYWYRQDPGQGLRLIYYSQIVNDFQKGDIAEGYSVSREKKESFPLTVTSAQKNPTAFYLCASSLYALAGGTYNEQFFGPGTRLTVL.

V gene TRBV7-6 combines with J gene TRBJ2-1; 10 bases are shared with TRBD2. The J segment lost 7 bases and the V segment lost 5 bases, leaving 5 bases of the junction unmatched. Per the germline V gene, CDR1 is SGHVS and CDR2 is FNYEAQ. The CDR3 covers 14 residues. The CDR3 sequence is CASSVPGLANEQFF. For the CDR3, the DNA is TGTGCCAGCAGCGTACCGGGACTAGCGAATGAGCAGTTCTTC.

This clone has only a few counts. The chain is built from TRBV10-3 and TRBJ1-4, with 9 bases identical to TRBD1. CDR1 ENHRY and CDR2 SYGVKD come from the germline V gene. Unmatched junction bases numbered 2, after V lost 5 bases and J lost 4 bases. This CDR3 comprises 14 residues. The CDR3 sequence is CAISKGQGNEKLFF. Here the CDR3 DNA reads TGTGCCATCAGTAAGGGACAGGGTAATGAAAAACTGTTTTTT.

This chain links TRBV30 with TRBJ2-7; D might be TRBD2 (5 bases). V shed 3 bases and J shed 2 bases, with 11 bases lying between them. The CDR3 is 13 residues long. Germline CDR1 GTSNPN, CDR2 SVGIG (reference sequence). This CDR3 reads CAWRLEFPYEQYF. DNA for the CDR3: TGTGCCTGGAGACTAGAATTTCCCTACGAGCAGTACTTC.

The chain is built from TRBV29-1 and TRBJ1-5; no reliable D call. Trimming took 5 bases from V and 3 from J, leaving 11 bases between them. The germline gives CDR1 SQVTM, CDR2 ANQGSEA. The CDR3 has 13 residues. The CDR3 nucleotides are TGCAGCGTTCAGGCAAGCTACAATCAGCCCCAGCATTTT. Amino acids: CSVQASYNQPQHF.

This clone appeared a few times. The chain links TRBV19 to TRBJ1-1; the D gene is possibly TRBD1 (6 bases). Trimming shortened V by 8 bases and J by 1 base, and 14 bases separated the two germline ends. The CDR3 contains 14 residues. Germline values: CDR1 LNHDA, CDR2 SQIVND (reference sequence). The CDR3 nucleotides read TGTGCCAGTGCCCATCGAGGGGGGAACACTGAAGCTTTCTTT. This translates into CASAHRGGNTEAFF.

The genes are TRBV18 and TRBJ2-5; possibly TRBD1 for D (6 bases). V dropped 4 bases and J dropped 1 base, with 19 bases sitting between them. This CDR3 comprises 17 residues. Germline loops: CDR1 KGHSH, CDR2 LQKENI. The CDR3 spells CASSRRLLRDIQETQYF. For the CDR3, the DNA is TGTGCCAGCTCACGACGTTTGCTTCGGGACATCCAAGAGACCCAGTACTTC.

This chain joins TRBV7-6 and TRBJ2-1, with D tentatively TRBD2 (6 bases). CDR1 and CDR2 from the germline V gene are SGHVS and FNYEAQ. CDR3 length equals 18 residues. Trimming took off 1 base at V and 4 bases at J, with 20 bases between the two ends. The CDR3 sequence: CASSLVWSASREYNEQFF. Here the CDR3 DNA reads TGTGCCAGCAGCTTAGTCTGGTCGGCGTCCCGGGAGTACAATGAGCAGTTCTTC.

This clone appeared a single time. The rearrangement links TRBV13 to TRBJ2-1; D gene ambiguous. Per germline, CDR1 PRHDT and CDR2 FYEKMQ (reference sequence). Trimming left V 6 bases short and J 8 bases short, with 2 bases between. CDR3 length: 9 amino acids. Here the CDR3 reads CASSHEQFF. The CDR3 DNA reads as TGTGCCAGCAGTCATGAGCAGTTCTTC. The variable domain in full, completed from reference TRBV13 and TRBJ2-1, reads AAGVIQSPRHLIKEKRETATLKCYPIPRHDTVYWYQQGPGQDPQFLISFYEKMQSDKGSIPDRFSAQQFSDYHSELNMSSLELGDSALYFCASSHEQFFGPGTRLTVL.

This chain connects TRBV27 to TRBJ2-6, with D uncertain. Deletions cut 4 bases from V and 2 bases from J, with 9 bases between. CDR1 and CDR2 (germline): MNHEY, SMNVEV (reference sequence). The CDR3 is 15 amino acids. The CDR3 protein is CASSSYLPGANVLTF. For the CDR3, the DNA is TGTGCCAGCAGTTCCTACCTCCCTGGGGCCAACGTCCTGACTTTC.

The chain uses TRBV2 and TRBJ2-7; D may correspond to TRBD1 or TRBD2 (5 bases each). This CDR3 has 16 residues. V gave up 8 bases and J gave up 1 base, with 21 bases separating them. Germline V gene lookup returns CDR1 SNHLY and CDR2 FYNNEI. The CDR3 DNA reads TGTGCCAGCCACCTACCCGGGACCTTGGGGTCCTACGAGCAGTACTTC. It yields the protein CASHLPGTLGSYEQYF.

The chain links TRBV4-1 to TRBJ2-7; no firm D call. Germline CDR1 and CDR2: MGHRA and YSYEKL. Trimming left V 0 bases short and J 3 bases short, with 9 bases between. The CDR3 runs to 14 residues. The CDR3 DNA reads TGCGCCAGCAGCCAAGAGGTCCTAGTCTACGAGCAGTACTTC. Its protein is CASSQEVLVYEQYF.

V and J are TRBV30 and TRBJ2-7; 8 nucleotides agree with TRBD1. J gave up 2 bases and V 1 base, and 7 bases lay outside the gene matches. Germline V gene sequence: CDR1 GTSNPN, CDR2 SVGIG (reference sequence). The CDR3 sequence is 15 residues long. The CDR3 DNA reads as TGTGCCTGGAGTGCTCCGGGACAGGTAACCTACGAGCAGTACTTC. Its translation: CAWSAPGQVTYEQYF.

The rearrangement joins TRBV6-5 to TRBJ1-2, with D uncertain. The CDR3 spans 12 residues. Germline V gene sequence: CDR1 MNHEY, CDR2 SVGAGI. With 7 bases removed from V and 6 bases from J, the gap between germline ends came to 12 bases. The CDR3 loop reads CASTLVGHGYTF. The DNA of the CDR3 is TGTGCCAGCACCCTAGTAGGGCATGGCTACACCTTC.

The chain combines TRBV10-2 with TRBJ2-7; D ambiguous. The CDR3 contains 13 residues. From germline, CDR1 is WSHSY and CDR2 SAAADI. Trimming cost V 3 bases and J 3 bases, with 9 bases left between them. CDR3 region: CASSDFPDYEQYF. The CDR3 region has the DNA TGCGCCAGCAGTGATTTTCCCGACTACGAGCAGTACTTC.

The chain employs TRBV9 and TRBJ2-3, with D tentatively TRBD2 (5 bases). CDR1 and CDR2 from the germline V gene are SGDLS and YYNGEE. The CDR3 is 15 amino acids. The V gene lost 7 bases and the J gene lost 1 base, with 16 bases spanning the gap. The CDR3: CASCRASSRTDTQYF. As DNA, the CDR3 is TGTGCCAGCTGCCGGGCTAGCAGCCGCACAGATACGCAGTATTTT.

The chain is built from TRBV28 and TRBJ2-2; TRBD1 aligns across 9 bases. The germline CDR1 and CDR2 sequences are MDHEN and SYDVKM. This CDR3 spans 17 amino acids. V gave up 5 bases and J gave up 4 bases; unmatched junction bases: 11. The CDR3 sequence is CASSLPVGQGSTGELFF. CDR3 bases: TGTGCCAGCAGTCTCCCCGTAGGACAGGGGAGCACCGGGGAGCTGTTTTTT.

The rearrangement uses TRBV20-1 and TRBJ1-5; no reliable D call. Germline V gives CDR1 DFQATT, CDR2 SNEGSKA (reference sequence). Between the trimmed V and J ends, which lost 5 bases and 7 bases, there was a span of 6 bases. The CDR3 has 10 residues. DNA of the CDR3: TGCAGTGCTTCGAGACAGCCCCAGCATTTT. It yields the protein CSASRQPQHF.

This sequence joins TRBV5-1 and TRBJ1-6; the D gene is possibly TRBD1 (5 bases). CDR3 size: 14 residues. Trimming took off 4 bases at V and 7 bases at J, with 12 bases between the two ends. Germline V lookup: CDR1 SGHRS, CDR2 YFSETQ. The DNA of the CDR3 is TGCGCCAGCAGCATCAGGGTAGGAAATTCACCCCTCCACTTT. As protein: CASSIRVGNSPLHF. Drawing the rest from reference TRBV5-1 and TRBJ1-6, the complete variable domain is KAGVTQTPRYLIKTRGQQVTLSCSPISGHRSVSWYQQTPGQGLQFLFEYFSETQRNKGNFPGRFSGRQFSNSRSEMNVSTLELGDSALYLCASSIRVGNSPLHFGNGTRLTVT.

This clone showed up just once. The chain is built from TRBV30 and TRBJ2-5; D perhaps matches TRBD1 (6 bases). The J call is in doubt because the DNA end fits TRBJ2-7 better. There are 14 residues in the CDR3. CDR1 and CDR2 (germline): GTSNPN, SVGIG (reference sequence). The CDR3 here is CAWNPDRVGYEQYF. DNA of the CDR3: TGTGCCTGGAACCCGGACAGAGTTGGCTACGAGCAGTACTTC.

A remark on this clone: Mismatch with germline at one junction end may stem from a read error. The rearrangement joins TRBV5-1 to TRBJ2-7, with D unclear. This CDR3 is built from 13 residues. The germline V gene encodes CDR1 SGHRS and CDR2 YFSETQ. The CDR3 here is CASSLLAVREQYF. The DNA of the CDR3 is TGTGCCAGCAGCTTGTTAGCAGTCCGGGAGCAGTACTTC.

CDR3 bases: TGTGCCAGTAGTATAATGGAGGGCAGGAGCAATTCACCCCTCCACTTT. Its protein is CASSIMEGRSNSPLHF. The chain recombines TRBV19 with TRBJ1-6; D gene uncertain. The CDR3 is made up of 16 amino acids. The V end was cut by 2 bases, the J end by 7 bases, with 15 bases between. The germline V gene has CDR1 LNHDA and CDR2 SQIVND (reference sequence). The full variable domain, its missing parts supplied by reference TRBV19 and TRBJ1-6, is DGGITQSPKYLFRKEGQNVTLSCEQNLNHDAMYWYRQDPGQGLRLIYYSQIVNDFQKGDIAEGYSVSREKKESFPLTVTSAQKNPTAFYLCASSIMEGRSNSPLHFGNGTRLTVT.

The chain combines TRBV5-1 with TRBJ2-5, with 11 bases matching TRBD2. From germline, CDR1 is SGHRS and CDR2 YFSETQ. V was clipped by 4 bases and J by 5 bases; unmatched bases: 13. The CDR3 loop spans 17 amino acids. The CDR3: CASSIGLAGLVVETQYF. Here the CDR3 DNA reads TGCGCCAGCAGCATAGGACTAGCGGGCTTGGTTGTGGAGACCCAGTACTTC.